The T cell receptor beta chain described here comes from a study of low-dose radiotherapy and immunotherapy resistance in tumors. Study overall: Each patient was administered nivolumab intravenously at 240 mg, which was a flat dose, every two weeks, along with intravenous ipilimumab at 1 mg/kg every six weeks.

The J segment lost 6 bases and the V segment lost 7 bases, leaving 7 bases of the junction unmatched. CDR1 and CDR2 from the germline V gene are MNHEY and SVGEGT. The CDR3 length is 13 residues. First-strand cDNA used TRAV- and TRBV-specific primers, covering alpha and beta chains. The PCR that amplified TCRs ran for roughly 20 cycles, relying on a constant-region primer and a V-primer adapter. Using its own MiXCR run on the reads, TCRdb lists one record per CDR3 protein. The table shows 80,000 to 90,000 distinct CDR3 sequences, with 15% to 20% occurring only once. This clonotype was seen many times. Regarding time point: before trial treatment.

The sequenced sample was PBMCs, obtained before treatment. This sequence joins TRBV6-2 or TRBV6-3 and TRBJ2-5, with 8 bases fitting TRBD2. The receptor was isolated from a male donor with prostate cancer. The CDR3 region is CASTAGGEQTQYF. The CDR3, as DNA: TGTGCCAGCACCGCGGGGGGCGAGCAGACCCAGTACTTC.